This T cell receptor (beta chain) was observed in a study of shared clonotypes between healthy human individuals. For the study at large: Three plates each covered CD4 naive and memory; CD8 naive two, CD8 memory one. Study-wide points: A few donors had roughly 5% of their naive CD4 clonotypes in common.

Data came from immunoSEQ multiplex PCR; TCRdb stores just in-frame clones and leaves some out. The sample lists under 1,100,000 clones; 75% to 80% were seen once. Recent acute infections and vaccinations were absent in the healthy HIV-negative adult donors. The CDR3 spans 14 residues. Trimming took off 1 base at V and 2 bases at J, with 8 bases between the two ends. CDR1 and CDR2 (germline): SGHTA, FQGNSA. Concerning this clone itself: Its antigen remains unknown. This same CDR3 is encoded by further DNA sequences in the sample.

Sequencing input: memory CD4+ T cells from PBMCs. As for subset: CD45RA-negative fraction. The source of this sequence is a man between 18 and 35 years old in good health. Some clones in this sample may be carry-over from other donors' samples. The rearrangement joins TRBV7-2 to TRBJ1-2; perhaps TRBD1 as D (5 bases). The CDR3 spells CASSLGTTNYGYTF. The CDR3 DNA follows: TGTGCCAGCAGCTTAGGGACAACCAACTATGGCTACACCTTC. The variable domain in full, with the rest retrieved from reference TRBV7-2 and TRBJ1-2, is GAGVSQSPSNKVTEKGKDVELRCDPISGHTALYWYRQSLGQGLEFLIYFQGNSAPDKSGLPSDRFSAERTGGSVSTLTIQRTQQEDSAVYLCASSLGTTNYGYTFGSGTRLTVV.